This TCR beta chain was documented in a study of PD-1 blockade in classical Hodgkin lymphoma. Relapse after autologous stem cell transplantation occurred in every patient, and brentuximab vedotin exposure varied. Broader study findings: Complete responders matched newly diagnosed patients in baseline diversity.

Profiled with immunoSEQ multiplex PCR; TCRdb holds only in-frame clones, not every one. The table lists approximately 89,000 clones, roughly 83% of them singletons. As regards this clone: What it binds is unknown.

The sample here was peripheral blood mononuclear cells (PBMCs), taken at baseline. The source of this sequence is a human donor with classical Hodgkin lymphoma.

CDR3 coding DNA: TGTGCCAGCAGCTTAGGAGGTGGGGTCAAGGATTCACCCCTCCACTTT. Its translation is CASSLGGGVKDSPLHF. This chain connects TRBV11-2 to TRBJ1-6; no clear D. Trimming took 1 base from V and 8 from J, leaving 15 bases between them. The CDR3 length is 16 residues. The germline V gene has CDR1 SGHAT and CDR2 FQNNGV.